Below are 5 T cell receptor beta chains sequenced from a single sample in a study of blood T cells in healthy people across ages. A second PCR, run for roughly 7 to 11 cycles, used a sample-barcoded 5' primer plus a J-beta primer mix. Via MiXCR, TCRdb re-called the 5' RACE reads, giving one row per CDR3 protein. This table has about 900,000 distinct CDR3 sequences, approximately 67% appearing once. The sample was blood. These receptors all stem from a young man in good health.

This chain connects TRBV27 to TRBJ1-2; D gene unclear. The germline CDR1 and CDR2 sequences are MNHEY and SMNVEV (reference sequence). The CDR3 totals 13 residues. The germline V and J ends were trimmed by 5 bases and 7 bases, with 14 bases remaining between them. CDR3 amino acids: CASSVARFSGYTF. The CDR3 DNA follows: TGTGCCAGCAGTGTCGCTAGGTTTAGTGGCTACACCTTC.

The chain is built from TRBV4-2 and TRBJ1-5; 8 positions match TRBD1. This CDR3 has 15 amino acids. Germline V gene sequence: CDR1 LGHNA, CDR2 YNFKEQ. V lost 3 bases, J lost 6 bases, and 7 bases stayed unmatched. CDR3 residues: CASSQETGALQPQHF. CDR3 coding DNA: TGTGCCAGCAGCCAGGAGACAGGGGCCCTTCAGCCCCAGCATTTT.

CDR3 coding DNA: TGTGCCAGCAGCGTACGGACCGGGTACGAAGAGACCCAGTACTTC. It specifies CASSVRTGYEETQYF. The V gene is TRBV9, the J gene TRBJ2-5; D not certain. Germline V gene data show CDR1 as SGDLS and CDR2 as YYNGEE. The germline V and J ends were trimmed by 1 base and 3 bases, with 13 bases remaining between them. The CDR3 contains 15 residues. The whole variable domain, remainder taken from reference TRBV9 and TRBJ2-5, is DSGVTQTPKHLITATGQRVTLRCSPRSGDLSVYWYQQSLDQGLQFLIQYYNGEERAKGNILERFSAQQFPDLHSELNLSSLELGDSALYFCASSVRTGYEETQYFGPGTRLLVL.

This clonotype was counted only a few times. This chain connects TRBV4-3 to TRBJ2-7; D unclear. Per the germline V gene, CDR1 is LGHNA and CDR2 is YSLEER. The CDR3 contains 14 residues. Trimming cost V 3 bases and J 6 bases, with 15 bases left between them. The CDR3: CASSQGIFRSEQYF. The CDR3 DNA sequence: TGCGCCAGCAGCCAGGGGATCTTTAGGTCCGAGCAGTACTTC.

This sequence joins TRBV20-1 and TRBJ1-1; D remains ambiguous. There are 12 residues in the CDR3. V was trimmed by 2 bases and J by 3 bases, leaving 7 bases between them. Per germline, CDR1 DFQATT and CDR2 SNEGSKA (reference sequence). The CDR3 nucleotides read TGCAGTGCTAGAAAAGCTTACACTGAAGCTTTCTTT. Protein sequence: CSARKAYTEAFF.